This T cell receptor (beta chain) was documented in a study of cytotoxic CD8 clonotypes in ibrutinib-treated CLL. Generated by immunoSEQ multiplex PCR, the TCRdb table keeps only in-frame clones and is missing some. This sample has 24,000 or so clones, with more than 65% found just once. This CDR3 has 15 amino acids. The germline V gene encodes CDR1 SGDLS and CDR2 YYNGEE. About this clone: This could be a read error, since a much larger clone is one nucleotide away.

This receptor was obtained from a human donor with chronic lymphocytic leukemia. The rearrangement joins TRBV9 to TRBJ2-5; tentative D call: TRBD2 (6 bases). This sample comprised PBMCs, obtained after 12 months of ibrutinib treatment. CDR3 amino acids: CANSVSPGTEETQYF. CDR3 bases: TGTGCCAACAGCGTTAGTCCGGGGACTGAAGAGACCCAGTACTTC.